This T cell receptor beta chain came from a study of shared clonotypes between healthy human individuals. The table came from immunoSEQ multiplex PCR; TCRdb's copy has only in-frame clones and leaves some out. The sample consists of 100,000 to 120,000 clones, around 68% of them appearing once. This clone was found many times. Trimming took 1 base from V and 1 from J, leaving 10 bases between them. The germline V gene encodes CDR1 LNHNV and CDR2 YYDKDF (reference sequence). CDR3 size: 15 residues. The chain carries TRBV15 and TRBJ1-1; D is ambiguous. The sequenced sample was memory CD8+ T cells sorted from blood. Sample subset: CD45RO+ cells pooled with CCR7-negative TemRA cells. The clonotype comes from a woman between 25 and 40 years old in good health. In DNA, the CDR3 is TGTGCCACCAGCAGAGGGGTTTACGGGAACACTGAAGCTTTCTTT. Its protein product is CATSRGVYGNTEAFF.